Listed below are T cell receptor beta chains from one sample, sequenced in a study of T cells in pancreatic ductal adenocarcinoma. Assay: immunoSEQ multiplex PCR; the TCRdb copy retains only in-frame clones and omits some. Counted here are roughly 11,000 clones, approximately 90% occurring once; the ten biggest clones make up around 19%. Sequencing was performed on PBMCs. The receptors originated from a human donor with pancreatic ductal adenocarcinoma. CDR3s include the opening cysteine and the closing phenylalanine or tryptophan. A D gene is named only where the DNA matches it firmly.

D	V	J	CDR3	DNA
NA	TRBV7-9	TRBJ2-3	CASSSAGEVMQYF	TGTGCCAGCAGCTCAGCAGGGGAGGTCATGCAGTATTTT
TRBD2	TRBV18	TRBJ2-3	CASSPASGMSTDTQYF	TGTGCCAGCTCACCGGCTAGCGGGATGAGCACAGATACGCAGTATTTT
NA	TRBV5-1	TRBJ2-6	CASSFGSGFGANVLTF	NA
NA	TRBV6-5	TRBJ1-1	CASSSPGSQAFF	TGTGCCAGCAGTTCCCCCGGCAGTCAAGCTTTCTTT
TRBD1	TRBV5-4	TRBJ2-5	CASSMGQKTQYF	TGTGCCAGCAGCATGGGACAGAAGACCCAGTACTTC
NA	TRBV5-1	TRBJ1-1	CASSFLSQGNTEAFF	TGCGCCAGCAGCTTCCTTTCACAGGGTAACACTGAAGCTTTCTTT
NA	TRBV4-1	TRBJ2-3	CASSLEGTDTQYF	TGCGCCAGCAGCCTCGAAGGCACAGATACGCAGTATTTT
NA	TRBV5-1	TRBJ2-5	CASSLAQNRRETQYF	TGCGCCAGCAGCTTGGCCCAGAATCGACGGGAGACCCAGTACTTC
NA	TRBV6-6	TRBJ1-5	CASRYVEYRLRQPQHF	TGTGCCAGCAGATACGTCGAATACAGGCTCCGCCAGCCCCAGCATTTT
NA	TRBV7-9	TRBJ1-4	CASSFGRFGEKLFF	TGTGCCAGCAGCTTTGGCAGGTTTGGTGAAAAACTGTTTTTT
NA	TRBV4-2	TRBJ2-7	CASSQESPNPYEQYF	TGTGCCAGCAGCCAAGAATCACCGAACCCGTACGAGCAGTACTTC
NA	TRBV7-2	TRBJ2-3	CASSLNLGADTQYF	TGTGCCAGCAGCTTGAACCTTGGGGCAGATACGCAGTATTTT
TRBD1	TRBV11-2	TRBJ2-1	CASSQTGQGYNEQFF	TGTGCCAGCAGTCAAACGGGACAGGGTTACAATGAGCAGTTCTTC